This T cell receptor beta chain is drawn from a study of CDR3 diversity in severe acne. Between the trimmed V and J ends, which lost 5 bases and 2 bases, there was a span of 12 bases. CDR1 is MGHDK, CDR2 SYGVNS, per germline. The CDR3 is 14 amino acids. This clonotype appeared many times. TCRdb ran MiXCR on the PCR reads and lists one entry per CDR3 protein. This sample has fewer than 90,000 distinct CDR3 sequences; under 65% occur once, and the top ten carry over 11%. V and J are TRBV25-1 and TRBJ1-1, with D tentatively TRBD1 (6 bases). This receptor was obtained from a male donor in good health, without acne. Sequenced input: blood. DNA of the CDR3: TGTGCCAGCAGTACCAGGGGTAGTAACACTGAAGCTTTCTTT. This codes for CASSTRGSNTEAFF.